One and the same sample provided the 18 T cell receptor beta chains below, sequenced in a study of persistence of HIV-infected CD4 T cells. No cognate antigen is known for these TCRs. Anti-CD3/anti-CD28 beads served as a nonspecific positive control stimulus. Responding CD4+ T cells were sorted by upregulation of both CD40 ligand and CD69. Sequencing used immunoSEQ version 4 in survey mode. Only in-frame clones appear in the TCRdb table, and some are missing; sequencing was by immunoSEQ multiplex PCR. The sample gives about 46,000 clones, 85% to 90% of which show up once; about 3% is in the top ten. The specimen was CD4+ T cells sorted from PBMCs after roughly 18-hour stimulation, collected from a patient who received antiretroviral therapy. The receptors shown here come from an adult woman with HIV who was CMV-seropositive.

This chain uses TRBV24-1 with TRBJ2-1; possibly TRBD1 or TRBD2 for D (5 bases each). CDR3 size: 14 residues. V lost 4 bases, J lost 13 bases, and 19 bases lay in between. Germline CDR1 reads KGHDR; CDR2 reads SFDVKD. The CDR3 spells CATSDPGTFPFQFF. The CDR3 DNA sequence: TGTGCCACCAGTGACCCAGGGACGTTTCCTTTCCAGTTCTTC.

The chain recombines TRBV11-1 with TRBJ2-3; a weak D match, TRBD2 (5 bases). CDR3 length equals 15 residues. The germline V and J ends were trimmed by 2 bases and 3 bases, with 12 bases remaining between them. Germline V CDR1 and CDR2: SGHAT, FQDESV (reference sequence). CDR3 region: CASSLRMERTDTQYF. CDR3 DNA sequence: TGTGCCAGCAGCTTACGGATGGAGCGGACAGATACGCAGTATTTT.

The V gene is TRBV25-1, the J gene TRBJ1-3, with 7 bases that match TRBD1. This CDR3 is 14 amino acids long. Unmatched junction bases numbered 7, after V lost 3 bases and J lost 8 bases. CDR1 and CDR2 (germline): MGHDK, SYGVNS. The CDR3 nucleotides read TGTGCCAGCAGTGAGACGACAGGGAAAGACACCATATATTTT. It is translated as CASSETTGKDTIYF.

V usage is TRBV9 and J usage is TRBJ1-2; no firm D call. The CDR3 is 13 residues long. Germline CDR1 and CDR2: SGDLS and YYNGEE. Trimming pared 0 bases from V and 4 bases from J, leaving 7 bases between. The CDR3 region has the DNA TGTGCCAGCAGCGTAGATGGGCCCTATGGCTACACCTTC. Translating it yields CASSVDGPYGYTF.

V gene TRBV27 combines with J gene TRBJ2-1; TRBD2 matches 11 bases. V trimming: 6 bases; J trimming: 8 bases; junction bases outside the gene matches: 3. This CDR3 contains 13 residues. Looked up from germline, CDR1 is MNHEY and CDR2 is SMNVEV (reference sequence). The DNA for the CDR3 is TGTGCCAGCAGACTACTAGCGGGAGATGAGCAGTTCTTC. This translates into CASRLLAGDEQFF.

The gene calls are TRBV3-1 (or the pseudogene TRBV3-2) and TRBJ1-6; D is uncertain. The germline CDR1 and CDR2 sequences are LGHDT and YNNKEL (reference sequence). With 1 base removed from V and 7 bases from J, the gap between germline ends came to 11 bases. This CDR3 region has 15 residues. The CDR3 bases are TGTGCCAGCAGCCAAGCCCCCAGCCCCAATTCACCCCTCCACTTT. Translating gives CASSQAPSPNSPLHF.

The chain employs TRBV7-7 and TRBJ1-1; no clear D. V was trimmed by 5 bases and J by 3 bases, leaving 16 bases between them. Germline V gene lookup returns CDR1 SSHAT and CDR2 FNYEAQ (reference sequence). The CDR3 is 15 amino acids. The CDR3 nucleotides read TGTGCCAGCAGCAACATCGAGACGTCGCACACTGAAGCTTTCTTT. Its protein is CASSNIETSHTEAFF.

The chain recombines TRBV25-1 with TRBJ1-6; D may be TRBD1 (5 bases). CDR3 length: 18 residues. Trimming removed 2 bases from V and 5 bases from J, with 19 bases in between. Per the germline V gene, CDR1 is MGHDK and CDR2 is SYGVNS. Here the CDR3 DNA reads TGTGCCAGCAGTGAAACGAGGAGGGGCCTCGCTCATAATTCACCCCTCCACTTT. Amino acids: CASSETRRGLAHNSPLHF.

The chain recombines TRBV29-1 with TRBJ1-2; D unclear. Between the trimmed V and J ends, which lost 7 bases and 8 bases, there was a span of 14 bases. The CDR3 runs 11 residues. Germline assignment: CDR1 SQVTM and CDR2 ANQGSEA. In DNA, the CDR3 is TGCAGCGGGGGTGCGGATCGAGGCTACACCTTC. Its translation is CSGGADRGYTF.

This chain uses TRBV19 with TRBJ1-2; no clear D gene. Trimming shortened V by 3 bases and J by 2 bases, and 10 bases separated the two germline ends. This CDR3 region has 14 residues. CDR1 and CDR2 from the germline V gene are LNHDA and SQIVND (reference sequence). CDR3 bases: TGTGCCAGTAGTATTTCGGGCCACAACTATGGCTACACCTTC. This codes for CASSISGHNYGYTF.

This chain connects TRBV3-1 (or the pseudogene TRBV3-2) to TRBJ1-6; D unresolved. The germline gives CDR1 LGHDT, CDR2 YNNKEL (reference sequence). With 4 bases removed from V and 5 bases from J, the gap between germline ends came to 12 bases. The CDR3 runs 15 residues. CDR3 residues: CASSRWTTNNSPLHF. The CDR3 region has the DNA TGTGCCAGCAGCCGATGGACCACCAATAATTCACCCCTCCACTTT.

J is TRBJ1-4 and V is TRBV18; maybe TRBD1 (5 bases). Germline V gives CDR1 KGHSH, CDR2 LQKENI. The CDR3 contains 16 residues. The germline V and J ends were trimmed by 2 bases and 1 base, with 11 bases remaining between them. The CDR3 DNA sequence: TGTGCCAGCTCACCAAGGCAGGGTGGAACTAATGAAAAACTGTTTTTT. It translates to CASSPRQGGTNEKLFF. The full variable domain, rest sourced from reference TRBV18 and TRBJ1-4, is NAGVMQNPRHLVRRRGQEARLRCSPMKGHSHVYWYRQLPEEGLKFMVYLQKENIIDESGMPKERFSAEFPKEGPSILRIQQVVRGDSAAYFCASSPRQGGTNEKLFFGSGTQLSVL.

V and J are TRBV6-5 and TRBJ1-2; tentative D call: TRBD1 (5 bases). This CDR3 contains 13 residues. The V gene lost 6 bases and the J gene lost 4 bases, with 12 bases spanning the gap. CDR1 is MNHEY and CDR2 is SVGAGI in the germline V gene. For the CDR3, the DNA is TGTGCCAGCAGGGCGGGGCGGACCTATGGCTACACCTTC. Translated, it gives CASRAGRTYGYTF.

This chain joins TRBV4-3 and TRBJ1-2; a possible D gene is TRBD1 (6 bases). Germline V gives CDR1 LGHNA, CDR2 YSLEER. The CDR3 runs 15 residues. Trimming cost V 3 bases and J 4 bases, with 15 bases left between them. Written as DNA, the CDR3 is TGCGCCAGCAGCCAGCCAGGGGAGGGGGGCTATGGCTACACCTTC. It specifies CASSQPGEGGYGYTF.

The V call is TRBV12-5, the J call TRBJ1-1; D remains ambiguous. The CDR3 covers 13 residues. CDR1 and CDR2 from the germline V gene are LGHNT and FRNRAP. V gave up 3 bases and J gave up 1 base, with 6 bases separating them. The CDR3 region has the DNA TGTGCTAGTGGTTTAGGGCAGAACACTGAAGCTTTCTTT. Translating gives CASGLGQNTEAFF.

CDR3 residues: CASSLTVLAAYEQYF. The DNA of the CDR3 is TGTGCCAGCAGTCTCACAGTGCTAGCAGCCTACGAGCAGTACTTC. This chain links TRBV27 with TRBJ2-7; weak D call: TRBD2 (5 bases). Trimming took off 5 bases at V and 2 bases at J, with 16 bases between the two ends. From germline, CDR1 is MNHEY and CDR2 SMNVEV (reference sequence). The CDR3 runs to 15 residues.

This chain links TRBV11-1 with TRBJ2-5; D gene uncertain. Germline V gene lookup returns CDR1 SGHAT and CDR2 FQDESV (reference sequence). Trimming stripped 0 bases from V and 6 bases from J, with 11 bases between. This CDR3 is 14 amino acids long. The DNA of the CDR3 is TGTGCCAGCAGCTTAGCGGGCTACGGAAAGACCCAGTACTTC. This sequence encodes CASSLAGYGKTQYF. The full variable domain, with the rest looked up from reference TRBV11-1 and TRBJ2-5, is EAEVAQSPRYKITEKSQAVAFWCDPISGHATLYWYRQILGQGPELLVQFQDESVVDDSQLPKDRFSAERLKGVDSTLKIQPAELGDSAMYLCASSLAGYGKTQYFGPGTRLLVL.

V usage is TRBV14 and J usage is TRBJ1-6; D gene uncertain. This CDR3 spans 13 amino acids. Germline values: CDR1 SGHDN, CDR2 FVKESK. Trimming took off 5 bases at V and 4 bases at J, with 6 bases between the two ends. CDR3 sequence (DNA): TGTGCCAGCAGCACACAGTATAATTCACCCCTCCACTTT. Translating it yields CASSTQYNSPLHF.